What follows are 9 T cell receptor beta chains derived from one specimen sequenced in a study of T cell repertoires in cytomegalovirus infection. TCRdb recomputed calls from the reads with MiXCR, one row per CDR3 protein. The sample consists of about 260,000 distinct CDR3 sequences, around 13% of them appearing once. Material for sequencing was PBMCs. The receptors were gathered from a human donor in good health (CMV status not recorded). Some clones in this sample may be carry-over from other donors' samples.

Remarks on this clonotype: This sequence may be a read error, since a much larger clone differs from it by one base. The V gene is TRBV20-1, the J gene TRBJ2-5, with TRBD1 matching 7 bases. This CDR3 is 14 amino acids long. Looked up from germline, CDR1 is DFQATT and CDR2 is SNEGSKA (reference sequence). The CDR3 DNA is TGCAGTGCTAGAGATCGACAGGGTAAAGAGACCAAGTACTTC. Amino acid sequence: CSARDRQGKETKYF.

The CDR3 DNA is TGCAGCGGCCTCAGGGGGGCCGAGCAGTACTTC. This encodes CSGLRGAEQYF. The chain links TRBV29-1 to TRBJ2-7; D perhaps matches TRBD1 (7 bases). CDR3 length equals 11 residues. Germline CDR1 and CDR2: SQVTM and ANQGSEA. The V end was cut by 7 bases, the J end by 6 bases, with 13 bases between.

V and J are TRBV20-1 and TRBJ1-1; D may be TRBD1 (5 bases). The CDR3 contains 15 residues. Trimming took off 0 bases at V and 5 bases at J, with 16 bases between the two ends. Germline assignment: CDR1 DFQATT and CDR2 SNEGSKA (reference sequence). CDR3 DNA sequence: TGCAGTGCTAGAGATATAGGGGCTTGGGGGACTGAAGCTTTCTTT. Its protein product is CSARDIGAWGTEAFF.

This clonotype came up a few times. The V call is TRBV11-3, the J call TRBJ2-7, with TRBD1 matching over 10 bases. The CDR3 consists of 14 residues. V lost 5 bases and J lost 4; bases outside the gene matches: 5. The germline V gene has CDR1 SGHNT and CDR2 YENEEA. The CDR3 region has the DNA TGTGCCAGCAGCCCGGGACAGGGGTTTTACGAGCAGTACTTC. It encodes CASSPGQGFYEQYF.

This clonotype appeared many times. The chain has TRBV28 and TRBJ1-5; weak D call: TRBD1 (5 bases). Germline V gene data show CDR1 as MDHEN and CDR2 as SYDVKM. Trimming removed 4 bases from V and 7 bases from J, with 11 bases in between. The CDR3 extends over 13 amino acids. The CDR3 sequence: CASSSEGWQPQHF. The CDR3 DNA reads TGTGCCAGCAGTTCAGAGGGGTGGCAGCCCCAGCATTTT.

The gene calls are TRBV25-1 and TRBJ2-7; TRBD1 aligns across 10 bases. The germline gives CDR1 MGHDK, CDR2 SYGVNS. The V segment lost 6 bases and the J segment 2 bases; nucleotides outside the gene matches: 4. The CDR3 loop spans 14 amino acids. CDR3 bases: TGTGCCAGCAGGAGGGGACAGGGGACCTACGAGCAGTACTTC. Its translation is CASRRGQGTYEQYF.

The gene calls are TRBV12-5 and TRBJ2-7; a possible D gene is TRBD2 (5 bases). The V end was cut by 5 bases, the J end by 5 bases, with 13 bases between. CDR3 length equals 13 residues. Germline CDR1 reads LGHNT; CDR2 reads FRNRAP. CDR3 in DNA: TGTGCTAGTGGTCCAATGGGAGCAAACGAGCAGTACTTC. It yields the protein CASGPMGANEQYF.

The genes are TRBV10-2 and TRBJ1-5; D remains ambiguous. Germline CDR1 and CDR2: WSHSY and SAAADI. V lost 4 bases, J lost 9 bases, and 13 bases lay in between. This CDR3 spans 13 amino acids. The CDR3 nucleotides are TGCGCCAGCAGTGCGGACCCGTTAGTGCCCCAGCATTTT. It encodes CASSADPLVPQHF.

This clonotype was recorded many times. The chain has TRBV7-2 and TRBJ1-2, with D hard to call. Germline V gene sequence: CDR1 SGHTA, CDR2 FQGNSA. This CDR3 has 11 amino acids. Trimming took 3 bases from V and 5 from J, leaving 4 bases between them. CDR3 sequence reads: CASSLTYGYTF. In nucleotides, the CDR3 is TGTGCCAGCAGCTTGACATATGGCTACACCTTC.